A selection of T cell receptor beta chains follows, all from one sample in a study of human T cells and chemical hapten exposure. TCRdb fed the RACE reads into MiXCR, producing one record per CDR3 protein. The sample yields approximately 370,000 distinct CDR3 sequences, 5% to 6.5% seen once. The material sequenced was whole blood, taken in connection with sensitization to the hapten diphenylcyclopropenone (DPC). The receptors were gathered from a woman aged 18 to 35 with alopecia areata. Some clones in this sample may be carry-over from other donors' samples. The CDR3 runs from the conserved cysteine through the conserved F or W. The D gene is left open where the match is weak. Some rows have no size entry. The others give once, few or many, or a class for an expanded clone.

D gene,clone size,V gene,J gene,CDR3 DNA,CDR3 protein
TRBD1,.,TRBV18,TRBJ1-6,TGTGCCAGCTCACTGCCCGGGACAGGGCCCCTCCACTTT,CASSLPGTGPLHF
.,.,TRBV7-2,TRBJ1-5,TGTGCCAGCAGCGTGCAGGGAAACCAGCCCCAGCATTTT,CASSVQGNQPQHF
.,.,TRBV10-3,TRBJ2-7,TGTGCCATCAGACCCGGGCCCTTGCGCTACGAGCAGTACTTC,CAIRPGPLRYEQYF
.,many,TRBV20-1,TRBJ2-7,TGCAGTGCTAGATACAGGGACTACGAGCAGTACTTC,CSARYRDYEQYF
.,.,TRBV7-2,TRBJ2-3,TGTGCCAGCAGCAAGGCGGATGCGCAGTATTTT,CASSKADAQYF
.,many,TRBV12-3/TRBV12-4,TRBJ1-1,TGTGCCAGCCTGGCCGATTACACTGAAGCTTTCTTT,CASLADYTEAFF
.,many,TRBV15,TRBJ1-4,TGTGCCACCAGCAGAGATCGGCGAGTAAAACTGTTTTTT,CATSRDRRVKLFF
.,.,TRBV27,TRBJ1-6,TGTGCCAGCAGTTTGGAGGGGCAGGATTATTCACCCCTCCACTTT,CASSLEGQDYSPLHF
TRBD1,.,TRBV4-2,TRBJ1-4,TGTGCCAGCAGCCAAGATCCCAGACAGGGTAATAAAAAACTGTTATTT,CASSQDPRQGNKKLLF
.,.,TRBV27,TRBJ2-5,TGTGCCAGCAGTTTATCGGAAGGGATGTTACAAGAGACCCAGTACTTC,CASSLSEGMLQETQYF
.,few,TRBV7-2,TRBJ2-5,TGTGCCAGCAGCTTCCTTGATGGGGGGGCATCACAGACCCAGTACTTC,CASSFLDGGASQTQYF
.,.,TRBV9,TRBJ1-6,TGTGCCAGCAGCGTAGAGGGGACCTCAGGGTATCTTAATTCACCCCTCCACTTT,CASSVEGTSGYLNSPLHF
.,many,TRBV19,TRBJ2-3,TGTGCCAGTAGTATGGGACCCCTCGGAGATACGCAGTATTTT,CASSMGPLGDTQYF
.,.,TRBV18,TRBJ1-3,TGTGCCAGCTCACCCTACATGACGGGAGGAAACACCATATATTTT,CASSPYMTGGNTIYF
TRBD2,many,TRBV12-3/TRBV12-4,TRBJ2-7,TGTGCCAGCAGTTATTCAAGCGGGGGGGCCCTCTACGAGCAGTACTTC,CASSYSSGGALYEQYF
.,many,TRBV5-1,TRBJ2-3,TGCGCCAGCAGCTTGGGCGAAGTTAGCAGCGCAGATACGCAGTATTTT,CASSLGEVSSADTQYF